This T cell receptor beta chain was observed in a study of technical replicates of blood from a handful of donors. J gave up 2 bases and V 5 bases, and 4 bases lay outside the gene matches. The CDR3 is made up of 14 amino acids. Germline CDR1 and CDR2: SGHTA and FQGTGA. TCRdb's copy holds only in-frame clones and misses some; the assay was immunoSEQ multiplex PCR. The sample carries around 70,000 clones, 95% to 98% recorded once. The material sequenced was T cells isolated from PBMCs. This sequence was found in a human donor in good health. The chain carries TRBV7-3 and TRBJ1-2, with 8 bases aligning to TRBD1. CDR3 residues: CASSQTGGNYGYTF. In DNA form, the CDR3 reads TGTGCCAGCAGCCAAACAGGGGGAAACTATGGCTACACCTTC.